This record covers a single T cell receptor (beta chain). The antigen is undetermined. This record comes from a study of identical twins. Whole-study findings and limits: It was possible that invariant MAIT and iNKT cells partly confounded the zero-insertion analyses.

Unique molecular identifiers were present on the cDNA, which also gained a universal primer site by template switching. TCRdb re-called the 5' RACE reads with MiXCR, one entry per CDR3 protein. Found here are 1.5 million to 2 million distinct CDR3 sequences, around 29% of them singletons; the top ten hold about 0.3%. This receptor was obtained from a newborn girl in good health. The specimen was cord blood.

The CDR3 sequence: CAINSGGSTDTQYF. The CDR3 coding sequence is TGTGCCATCAATTCTGGCGGAAGCACAGATACGCAGTATTTT. This chain joins TRBV10-3 and TRBJ2-3, with D unclear. V was trimmed by 7 bases and J by 0 bases, leaving 11 bases between them. Germline loops: CDR1 ENHRY, CDR2 SYGVKD. The CDR3 contains 14 residues.